Included here is one TCR beta chain sequence, with context. Its antigen is as yet unknown. The data stem from a study of monozygotic twins with inflammatory bowel disease. Study-level results: With inverse Simpson as the measure, TCRbeta diversity was lower in IBD patients than in healthy co-twins. Separate T cell subtypes could not be resolved from one another. Heterogeneous immunosuppressive treatment regimens may have introduced variability into patient repertoires.

Both TCRalpha and TCRbeta cDNA were subjected to two nested PCRs lasting about 17 and 10 cycles. TCRdb re-called the 5' RACE reads and shows each CDR3 protein once, DNA omitted. Recorded for this sample: over 150,000 distinct CDR3 sequences. Germline assignment: CDR1 MNHEY and CDR2 SMNVEV (reference sequence). CDR3 size: 13 residues. The sequenced material came from blood. This TCR came from a human donor with ulcerative colitis or Crohn's disease, or a healthy co-twin of an affected twin (not recorded which). The chain couples TRBV27 to TRBJ2-7; TCRdb calls TRBD2, which cannot be checked without DNA. This CDR3 is CASSLVLSGEQYF.